The present T cell receptor beta chain was sequenced within a study of T cell responses to AZD1222 COVID-19 vaccine (dated by TCRdb to the early 2020s). For the study in its entirety: AZD1222 recipients given second doses at about 4 weeks or at about 12 weeks were pooled, since spike-specific TCR depth and breadth were not found to differ between the two schedules. A total of under 250 trial participants underwent TCR sequencing, of whom around 210 had received two doses of AZD1222 and around 25 had received two doses of the MenACWY control vaccine. Trial participants were enrolled by age into 18-55, 56-69 and 70-plus year subgroups, with around 140, 26 and 57 TCR-sequenced participants respectively.

The CDR3, from cysteine to phenylalanine, totals 15 residues. Just the 45-base CDR3 DNA is kept, in frame starting at base 1. CDR1 and CDR2, per the germline V gene (reference sequence), are LGHDT and YNNKEL. The V end gives up 1 base and the J end 6 bases, leaving 4 bases in the junction not matched to a gene. A note on this clone: Its cognate antigen has yet to be identified. It has no much larger one-base neighbor in the sample; base qualities were not kept.

The meaning of the sample's time point label: baseline before first vaccination. Vaccinee samples came from UK trials COV001 and COV002, including a single-blind randomized controlled phase 2/3 trial of AZD1222 (ChAdOx1 nCoV-19) in healthy adults. For TCRbeta chain sequencing, PBMC samples were collected from trial participants at day 0 and at day 28 after the second dose. The CDR3 regions of human TCRbeta chains were subjected to immunosequencing. On the study's bioinformatics: TCRs in the repertoires were compared against a reference library of SARS-CoV-2-specific TCRs that had been generated with the MIRA antigen-specificity platform. Breadth meant the fraction of unique TCRs that were SARS-CoV-2-associated, whereas depth meant the fraction of total T cells that were SARS-CoV-2-associated. Using the MIRA data, each spike-specific TCR was mapped to the spike region that the TCR reacts to and placed in a CD4 or CD8 class. Log10-transformed breadth and depth values were compared by one-way ANOVA with Sidak's multiple comparisons tests. Here the immuneACCESS table is served through TCRdb, limited to in-frame sequences with V and J called. Missing clones are a known gap in these copies; in checked studies unresolved V genes cover under half, and the rest lacks a known reason. V, J and clone size derive from that table, while D and trimming were established from the DNA sequence. This sample holds around 130,000 clones; roughly nine tenths were observed only once. The ten largest clones represent less than 6.5% of the sample.

Study-wide conclusions, independent of this receptor: In the small 56-69-year group, the increase in depth fell short of significance, most likely because of low power. Because no day 14 peak-response samples were available, repertoires were characterized only after the peak T cell response. Participants were mostly white British, with more females than males. The authors suggested clonal diversity may have been underestimated. The vaccine-associated CD4 TCRs covered the entire spike protein, and the dominant responses fell in regions 160-218 and 743-854. Conclusions about previously exposed vaccinees are limited, since just five or six AZD1222 recipients were seropositive for SARS-CoV-2 at baseline. Reportedly, close to half of the unique spike-specific TCRs recognized epitopes lying outside the regions that are mutated in the B.1.351 and B.1.1.7 variants. Spike-specific TCR breadth and depth rose significantly after two AZD1222 doses compared with day 0 and with MenACWY recipients.

The chain is made from TRBV3-1 (or the pseudogene TRBV3-2) and TRBJ2-1; 9 junctional bases match TRBD2. The starting material was peripheral blood, obtained on day 0 of AZD1222 vaccination. The sequence derives from an adult in good health. The CDR3 region reads CASSQGGGRANEQFF. The DNA sequence is TGTGCCAGCAGCCAAGGGGGCGGGAGGGCCAATGAGCAGTTCTTC.